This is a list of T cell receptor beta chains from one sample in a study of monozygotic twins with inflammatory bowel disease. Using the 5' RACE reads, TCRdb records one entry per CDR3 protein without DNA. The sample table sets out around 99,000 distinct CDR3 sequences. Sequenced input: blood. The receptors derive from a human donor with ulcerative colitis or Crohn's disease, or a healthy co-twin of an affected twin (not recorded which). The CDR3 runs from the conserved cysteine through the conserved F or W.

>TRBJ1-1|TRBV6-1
CASRRVGVGLAFF
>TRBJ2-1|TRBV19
CASSVTGFSYNEQFF
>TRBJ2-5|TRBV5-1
CASSPSYGSGEGETQYF
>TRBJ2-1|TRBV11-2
CASSQAGNEQFF
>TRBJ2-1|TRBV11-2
CASSPRVLAGGRMKNEQFF
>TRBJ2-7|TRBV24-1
CATSDPRAGGAGEQYF
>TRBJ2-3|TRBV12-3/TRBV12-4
CASTTGSATDTQYF
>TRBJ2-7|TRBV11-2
CASSPTSGMYEQYF
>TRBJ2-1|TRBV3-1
CASSHLGRSSYNEQFF
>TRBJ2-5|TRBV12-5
CASRGGETQYF
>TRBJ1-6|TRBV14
CASSPRTATDSPLHF
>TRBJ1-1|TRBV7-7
CASSPLTGARNTEAFF
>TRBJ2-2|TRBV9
CASSVVGGAYTGELFF
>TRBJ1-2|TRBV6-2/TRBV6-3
CASSYSMRRYGYTF
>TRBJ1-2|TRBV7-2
CASSFTLRQGEDYGYTF
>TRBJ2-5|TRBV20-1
CSGDSGETQYF
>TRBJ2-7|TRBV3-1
CASSQDLAGASYEQYF
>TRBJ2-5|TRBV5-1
CASSLVGPTQRTQYF
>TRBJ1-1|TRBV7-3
CASSLGLGTEAFF
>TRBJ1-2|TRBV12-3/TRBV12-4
CASRTGGSVASYGYTF
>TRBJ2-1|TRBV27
CASSATGMVAGGPAFGEQFF
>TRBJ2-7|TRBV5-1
CASSLNPPHHPGQGWYEQYF
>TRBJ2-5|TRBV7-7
CASSLGQGVETQYF
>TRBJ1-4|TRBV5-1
CASSLGGAGDEKLFF
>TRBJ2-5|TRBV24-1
CATSDWTDGQETQYF
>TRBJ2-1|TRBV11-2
CASSLVVISLRSSYNEQFF
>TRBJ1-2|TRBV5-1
CASSFTGGGNGYTF
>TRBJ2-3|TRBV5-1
CASSITSGGWWDTQYF
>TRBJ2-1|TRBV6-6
CASTQGNWGEQFF
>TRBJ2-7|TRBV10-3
CAIRGRTGHEQYF
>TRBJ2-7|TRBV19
CASSQDYEQYF
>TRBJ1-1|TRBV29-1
CSFSPGGADTEAFF
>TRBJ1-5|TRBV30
CAWSGGGNQPQHF
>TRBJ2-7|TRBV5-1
CASSRWTGEVDEQYF
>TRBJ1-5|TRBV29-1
CSVLPDRNQPQHF
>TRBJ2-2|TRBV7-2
CASSSTSGSTGELFF
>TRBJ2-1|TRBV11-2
CASSHIKNGRGNEQFF
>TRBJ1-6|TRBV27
CASSPGRHKPWSSYNSPLHF
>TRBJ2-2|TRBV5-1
CASSLDKTNTGELFF
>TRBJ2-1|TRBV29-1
CSAELGSYNEQFF
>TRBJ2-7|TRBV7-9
CASSQQSGSEQYF
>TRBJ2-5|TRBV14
CASSQGARETQYF
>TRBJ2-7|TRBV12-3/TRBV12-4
CASRGSYGLFSYEQYF